This T cell receptor (beta chain) was captured in a study of human T cells and chemical hapten exposure. Trimming removed 1 base from V and 3 bases from J, with 10 bases in between. Germline V gives CDR1 DFQATT, CDR2 SNEGSKA (reference sequence). CDR3 length: 13 amino acids. Each CDR3 protein gets one entry after TCRdb re-called the RACE reads with MiXCR. Of about 40,000 distinct CDR3 sequences listed, approximately 3.5% are singletons. Stated time point: patch test 2, 6 weeks after DPC sensitization. Treatment in this sample: therapeutic diphenylcyclopropenone sensitization with weekly scalp DPC. The sample holds many counts of this clonotype. Its antigen is not identified. Overall study findings and caveats: Expanded TCRs made up significantly more big CDR3 similarity clusters than controls did.

The sequence derives from a man aged 35 to 55 with alopecia areata. Some clones in this sample may be carry-over from other donors' samples. The chain recombines TRBV20-1 with TRBJ2-7, with D possibly being TRBD2 (6 bases). The sample consisted of whole blood, taken in connection with sensitization to the hapten diphenylcyclopropenone (DPC). The CDR3 DNA follows: TGCAGTGCTAGAGGAGAGGACTACTACGAGCAGTACTTC. Encoded protein: CSARGEDYYEQYF.